This is a list of T cell receptor beta chains from one sample in a study of control samples from healthy donors and cancer patients. Data came from immunoSEQ multiplex PCR; TCRdb stores just in-frame clones and leaves some out. The sample lists under 150,000 clones, around 87% occurring once. The sample taken for sequencing was blood. These receptors were obtained from a man aged 60 to 75 in good health. Each CDR3 is given with its conserved first and last residue. Fields, in order: clone size, J gene, V gene, CDR3 length, D gene, CDR3 DNA, CDR3 protein. D genes are given only for firm matches. Not all rows give a size; the values are once, few, many and, for expanded clones, a class.

abundance: -
j_gene: TRBJ2-2
v_gene: TRBV11-2
len: 15
d_gene: TRBD1
CDR3nt: TGTGCCAGCAGCTTAGATAGACAGGGCACCGGGGAGCTGTTTTTT
CDR3aa: CASSLDRQGTGELFF

abundance: -
j_gene: TRBJ1-2
v_gene: TRBV6-1
len: 15
d_gene: -
CDR3nt: TGTGCCAGCAGTGAATACGACGCAGGGAACTATGGCTACACCTTC
CDR3aa: CASSEYDAGNYGYTF

abundance: -
j_gene: TRBJ2-2
v_gene: TRBV24-1
len: 16
d_gene: -
CDR3nt: TGTGCCACCAGTGCTCCTACAGGATCGAACACCGGGGAGCTGTTTTTT
CDR3aa: CATSAPTGSNTGELFF

abundance: -
j_gene: TRBJ1-3
v_gene: TRBV7-9
len: 15
d_gene: -
CDR3nt: TGTGCCAGCAGCTTAGCCTTCCAGAAGGGAAACACCATATATTTT
CDR3aa: CASSLAFQKGNTIYF

abundance: -
j_gene: TRBJ2-7
v_gene: TRBV3-1/TRBV3-2
len: 14
d_gene: -
CDR3nt: TGTGCCAGCAGCCAAGGGCTACCCTCCGACGAGCAGTACTTC
CDR3aa: CASSQGLPSDEQYF

abundance: -
j_gene: TRBJ2-5
v_gene: TRBV5-4
len: 14
d_gene: -
CDR3nt: TGTGCCAGCAGCCGAGCAGACCTACTAGAGACCCAGTACTTC
CDR3aa: CASSRADLLETQYF

abundance: -
j_gene: TRBJ2-3
v_gene: TRBV6-1
len: 16
d_gene: TRBD1
CDR3nt: TGTGCCAGCAGTGTGGGGACAGGGTCAGGCACAGATACGCAGTATTTT
CDR3aa: CASSVGTGSGTDTQYF

abundance: -
j_gene: TRBJ2-7
v_gene: TRBV28
len: 15
d_gene: -
CDR3nt: TGTGCCAGCAGTCTCCGGGGAAGCGGGCACTACGAGCAGTACTTC
CDR3aa: CASSLRGSGHYEQYF

abundance: -
j_gene: TRBJ1-4
v_gene: TRBV28
len: 15
d_gene: TRBD1
CDR3nt: TGTGCCAGCAGTTTACCGACAGGGGGCAATGAAAAACTGTTTTTT
CDR3aa: CASSLPTGGNEKLFF

abundance: few
j_gene: TRBJ1-3
v_gene: TRBV28
len: 13
d_gene: -
CDR3nt: TGTGCCAGCAGGTCTCATACAGGCGACACCATATATTTT
CDR3aa: CASRSHTGDTIYF

abundance: -
j_gene: TRBJ1-2
v_gene: TRBV19
len: 17
d_gene: TRBD1
CDR3nt: TGTGCCAGTAGTATGGGCCCACGCGGACAGGGGCTGAAGGGCTACACCTTC
CDR3aa: CASSMGPRGQGLKGYTF

abundance: -
j_gene: TRBJ1-6
v_gene: TRBV2
len: 14
d_gene: -
CDR3nt: TGTGCCAGCACGCCGGACACCGATAATTCACCCCTCCACTTT
CDR3aa: CASTPDTDNSPLHF

abundance: once
j_gene: TRBJ2-1
v_gene: TRBV15
len: 15
d_gene: TRBD2
CDR3nt: TGTGCCACCAAAGAGGGACTAGCGGGGAACAATGAGCAGTTCTTC
CDR3aa: CATKEGLAGNNEQFF

abundance: -
j_gene: TRBJ1-6
v_gene: TRBV3-1/TRBV3-2
len: 16
d_gene: -
CDR3nt: TGTGCCAGCAGCCAAGTCTACAGCACGGCTGATTCACCCCTCCACTTT
CDR3aa: CASSQVYSTADSPLHF

abundance: -
j_gene: TRBJ1-1
v_gene: TRBV27
len: 15
d_gene: -
CDR3nt: TGTGCCAGCCGCTCCCCAGGGTCGGGGAACACTGAAGCTTTCTTT
CDR3aa: CASRSPGSGNTEAFF

abundance: few
j_gene: TRBJ2-5
v_gene: TRBV11-2
len: 12
d_gene: -
CDR3nt: TGTGCCAGCAGCTTCTGGGGCGAGACCCAGTACTTC
CDR3aa: CASSFWGETQYF

abundance: -
j_gene: TRBJ1-5
v_gene: TRBV19
len: 15
d_gene: -
CDR3nt: TGTGCCAGTAGTATGGGCGACCTAAGCAATCAGCCCCAGCATTTT
CDR3aa: CASSMGDLSNQPQHF

abundance: -
j_gene: TRBJ1-2
v_gene: TRBV14
len: 14
d_gene: -
CDR3nt: TGTGCCAGCAGCCCTACTGACAGCCACTATGGCTACACCTTC
CDR3aa: CASSPTDSHYGYTF

abundance: -
j_gene: TRBJ2-7
v_gene: TRBV2
len: 14
d_gene: TRBD1
CDR3nt: TGTGCCAGCAGTGAAAGGACAGGAGCCTACGAGCAGTACTTC
CDR3aa: CASSERTGAYEQYF

abundance: -
j_gene: TRBJ1-2
v_gene: TRBV3-1/TRBV3-2
len: 13
d_gene: -
CDR3nt: TGTGCCAGCAGCCAGGGCGGGAACTATGGCTACACCTTC
CDR3aa: CASSQGGNYGYTF

abundance: -
j_gene: TRBJ2-4
v_gene: TRBV24-1
len: 16
d_gene: -
CDR3nt: TGTGCCACCAGTGATGGGCTAGGGGGGGCCAAAAACATTCAGTACTTC
CDR3aa: CATSDGLGGAKNIQYF

abundance: -
j_gene: TRBJ2-1
v_gene: TRBV27
len: 21
d_gene: TRBD2
CDR3nt: TGTGCCAGCAGTAGGGGAAGAGGACAGCTTATCTCTAGCGGGGGGTACAATGAGCAGTTCTTC
CDR3aa: CASSRGRGQLISSGGYNEQFF

abundance: -
j_gene: TRBJ2-5
v_gene: TRBV6-1
len: 15
d_gene: TRBD2
CDR3nt: TGTGCCAGCAGTGAACTAGCGGGGGTTTCCGGGACCCAGTACTTC
CDR3aa: CASSELAGVSGTQYF

abundance: once
j_gene: TRBJ1-6
v_gene: TRBV6-5
len: 13
d_gene: -
CDR3nt: TGTGCCAGCAGTTACGGGAACAGCTCACCCCTCCACTTT
CDR3aa: CASSYGNSSPLHF

abundance: -
j_gene: TRBJ1-4
v_gene: TRBV19
len: 18
d_gene: TRBD1
CDR3nt: TGTGCCAGTAGTATAGAGATTCATGTGGGACAGTCTAATGAAAAACTGTTTTTT
CDR3aa: CASSIEIHVGQSNEKLFF

abundance: -
j_gene: TRBJ1-3
v_gene: TRBV30
len: 12
d_gene: -
CDR3nt: TGTGCCTGGATAACAGAGGGAAACACCATATATTTT
CDR3aa: CAWITEGNTIYF

abundance: -
j_gene: TRBJ2-3
v_gene: TRBV7-2
len: 15
d_gene: -
CDR3nt: TGTGCCAGCAGCTTATACGGGGCAAGCACAGATACGCAGTATTTT
CDR3aa: CASSLYGASTDTQYF

abundance: -
j_gene: TRBJ1-4
v_gene: TRBV28
len: 13
d_gene: -
CDR3nt: TGTGCCAGCAGTTTCGGAGGACACGAAAAACTGTTTTTT
CDR3aa: CASSFGGHEKLFF

abundance: once
j_gene: TRBJ2-7
v_gene: TRBV28
len: 14
d_gene: TRBD1
CDR3nt: TGTGCCAGCTATCGGACAGGGAGATCCTACGAGCAGTACTTC
CDR3aa: CASYRTGRSYEQYF

abundance: -
j_gene: TRBJ1-2
v_gene: TRBV10-3
len: 14
d_gene: TRBD1
CDR3nt: TGTGCCATCAGAGACGGACAGGGGGCCGGTGGCTACACCTTC
CDR3aa: CAIRDGQGAGGYTF

abundance: once
j_gene: TRBJ1-1
v_gene: TRBV5-1
len: 14
d_gene: -
CDR3nt: TGCGCCAGCAGCTTGGAGGGTCTCAACACTGAAGCTTTCTTT
CDR3aa: CASSLEGLNTEAFF

abundance: -
j_gene: TRBJ2-7
v_gene: TRBV11-2
len: 14
d_gene: -
CDR3nt: TGTGCCAGCAGTGTCTGGGATAGCTCCTACGAGCAGTACTTC
CDR3aa: CASSVWDSSYEQYF

abundance: few
j_gene: TRBJ1-1
v_gene: TRBV10-3
len: 16
d_gene: TRBD1
CDR3nt: TGTGCCATCAGTGGGACAGGGGCCAATATGAACACTGAAGCTTTCTTT
CDR3aa: CAISGTGANMNTEAFF

abundance: -
j_gene: TRBJ2-7
v_gene: TRBV7-2
len: 16
d_gene: -
CDR3nt: TGTGCCAGCAGCTTAGGTATTTTCAGGGAGTCCCACGAGCAGTACTTC
CDR3aa: CASSLGIFRESHEQYF

abundance: -
j_gene: TRBJ2-2
v_gene: TRBV27
len: 17
d_gene: TRBD2
CDR3nt: TGTGCCAGCAGTTCCCCTAGGACTAGCGGGAACACCGGGGAGCTGTTTTTT
CDR3aa: CASSSPRTSGNTGELFF

abundance: -
j_gene: TRBJ2-7
v_gene: TRBV12-3/TRBV12-4
len: 12
d_gene: -
CDR3nt: TGTGCCAGCCTGGCTTGGGGAACAGGGCAGTACTTC
CDR3aa: CASLAWGTGQYF

abundance: -
j_gene: TRBJ1-1
v_gene: TRBV6-1
len: 14
d_gene: -
CDR3nt: TGTGCCAGCAGTCCGGGAGGTAGCTACACTGAAGCTTTCTTT
CDR3aa: CASSPGGSYTEAFF

abundance: -
j_gene: TRBJ2-7
v_gene: TRBV10-2
len: 13
d_gene: -
CDR3nt: TGCGCCAGCGGCCAAATTAGAACCTACGAGCAGTACTTC
CDR3aa: CASGQIRTYEQYF

abundance: -
j_gene: TRBJ2-1
v_gene: TRBV24-1
len: 14
d_gene: -
CDR3nt: TGTGCCACCAGTGCACAATCGCAATACAATGAGCAGTTCTTC
CDR3aa: CATSAQSQYNEQFF

abundance: -
j_gene: TRBJ1-6
v_gene: TRBV19
len: 12
d_gene: TRBD1
CDR3nt: TGTGCCAGTACAGGGGGTGCTTCACCCCTCCACTTT
CDR3aa: CASTGGASPLHF

abundance: once
j_gene: TRBJ1-2
v_gene: TRBV11-2
len: 13
d_gene: -
CDR3nt: TGTGCCAGCAGCCTCCGAGTATCGGGGGGCTACACCTTC
CDR3aa: CASSLRVSGGYTF

abundance: -
j_gene: TRBJ2-1
v_gene: TRBV5-1
len: 13
d_gene: -
CDR3nt: TGCGCCAGCAGGCCGGGGTGGGACAATGAGCAGTTCTTC
CDR3aa: CASRPGWDNEQFF

abundance: -
j_gene: TRBJ1-2
v_gene: TRBV27
len: 15
d_gene: TRBD1
CDR3nt: TGTGCCAGCAGTTCCTACCGACAGGGAAACTATGGCTACACCTTC
CDR3aa: CASSSYRQGNYGYTF

abundance: -
j_gene: TRBJ2-3
v_gene: TRBV10-1
len: 13
d_gene: -
CDR3nt: TGCGCCAGCAGGGACTCGATCACAGATACGCAGTATTTT
CDR3aa: CASRDSITDTQYF

abundance: -
j_gene: TRBJ1-5
v_gene: TRBV27
len: 15
d_gene: TRBD1
CDR3nt: TGTGCCAGCAGTTTAACAGGGGACTGGGGACAGCCCCAGCATTTT
CDR3aa: CASSLTGDWGQPQHF

abundance: few
j_gene: TRBJ2-7
v_gene: TRBV18
len: 14
d_gene: TRBD1
CDR3nt: TGTGCCAGCTCACCACCAGGGGGCATGTACGAGCAGTACTTC
CDR3aa: CASSPPGGMYEQYF

abundance: -
j_gene: TRBJ1-2
v_gene: TRBV11-2
len: 15
d_gene: TRBD1
CDR3nt: TGTGCCAGCAGCCTGCAGACAGGGCTTAACTATGGCTACACCTTC
CDR3aa: CASSLQTGLNYGYTF

abundance: -
j_gene: TRBJ2-5
v_gene: TRBV7-9
len: 15
d_gene: TRBD1
CDR3nt: TGTGCCAGCAGCCACTGGGACAGAAAGCAAGAGACCCAGTACTTC
CDR3aa: CASSHWDRKQETQYF

abundance: -
j_gene: TRBJ1-2
v_gene: TRBV7-2
len: 13
d_gene: TRBD1
CDR3nt: TGTGCCAGCAGCCCCAACAGGGGTAGTGGCTACACCTTC
CDR3aa: CASSPNRGSGYTF

abundance: -
j_gene: TRBJ2-7
v_gene: TRBV19
len: 14
d_gene: -
CDR3nt: TGTGCCAGTAGTATCGGAGGTTTTCTGGACGAGCAGTACTTC
CDR3aa: CASSIGGFLDEQYF

abundance: -
j_gene: TRBJ2-5
v_gene: TRBV19
len: 14
d_gene: -
CDR3nt: TGTGCCAGTAGTATCGGGCAGGCCCAAGAGACCCAGTACTTC
CDR3aa: CASSIGQAQETQYF

abundance: many
j_gene: TRBJ2-7
v_gene: TRBV9
len: 16
d_gene: TRBD1
CDR3nt: TGTGCCAGCAGCGCCACGGGACAGGGGGCGTCCTACGAGCAGTACTTC
CDR3aa: CASSATGQGASYEQYF

abundance: -
j_gene: TRBJ2-1
v_gene: TRBV7-2
len: 14
d_gene: TRBD2
CDR3nt: TGTGCCAGCAGCTTATTAGCGGGGGCCTCGGAGCAGTTCTTC
CDR3aa: CASSLLAGASEQFF

abundance: -
j_gene: TRBJ2-4
v_gene: TRBV9
len: 17
d_gene: TRBD2
CDR3nt: TGTGCCAGCAGCGTCCAGGGAGGGCCTCTAGCCAAAAACATTCAGTACTTC
CDR3aa: CASSVQGGPLAKNIQYF

abundance: -
j_gene: TRBJ2-2
v_gene: TRBV19
len: 13
d_gene: -
CDR3nt: TGTGCCAGCCCTTGGGGGACATCCGGGGAGCTGTTTTTT
CDR3aa: CASPWGTSGELFF